These 11 T cell receptor beta chains originate from one sample sequenced in a study of beta chain features in type 1 diabetes. Regarding the study as a whole: Type 1 diabetes patients showed a moderate but significant shortening of TCRB CDR3s in all four CD4+ subsets.

Antigen specificity for these receptors is unknown. The investigators reverse transcribed all of the isolated RNA, so they sequenced expressed TCRB transcripts. Clones were read by immunoSEQ multiplex PCR, and TCRdb kept only the in-frame ones, dropping some. The sample lists about 160,000 clones; about 9% were seen once. The specimen was central memory CD4+ T cells from blood. The receptor set was obtained from a woman aged 30 to 39 with type 1 diabetes.

This clone was detected a few times. This chain connects TRBV7-8 to TRBJ1-5; TRBD1 agrees at 7 bases. CDR1 SGHVS and CDR2 FQNEAQ come from the germline V gene. The CDR3 is 15 amino acids. J lost 6 bases, V lost 5 bases, and 10 bases had no gene match. The CDR3 DNA is TGTGCCAGCAGCCCTGACAGGGCCCTGAGTCAGCCCCAGCATTTT. This gives the protein CASSPDRALSQPQHF.

This rearrangement joins TRBV7-9 to TRBJ2-5; D not certain. This CDR3 contains 12 residues. V gave up 5 bases and J gave up 5 bases, with 9 bases separating them. Looked up from germline, CDR1 is SEHNR and CDR2 is FQNEAQ (reference sequence). CDR3 DNA sequence: TGTGCCAGCAGCAAAGTCGGGGAGACCCAGTACTTC. It codes for CASSKVGETQYF.

This clone was detected only a few times. The rearrangement joins TRBV9 to TRBJ2-1, with 8 bases aligning to TRBD1. Germline CDR1 reads SGDLS; CDR2 reads YYNGEE. The CDR3 spans 16 residues. V gave up 0 bases and J gave up 2 bases; unmatched junction bases: 4. CDR3 residues: CASSVVGGQAYNEQFF. In nucleotides, the CDR3 is TGTGCCAGCAGCGTAGTGGGGGGACAGGCCTACAATGAGCAGTTCTTC.

In this sample, this clone turned up a few times. The chain carries TRBV29-1 and TRBJ1-2; TRBD1 aligns across 7 bases. Unmatched junction bases numbered 4, after V lost 6 bases and J lost 3 bases. This CDR3 spans 12 amino acids. From germline, CDR1 is SQVTM and CDR2 ANQGSEA. The CDR3 coding sequence is TGCAGCGTCAGGGACAGTGACTATGGCTACACCTTC. It specifies CSVRDSDYGYTF.

The V call is TRBV18, the J call TRBJ2-2, with 7 bases aligning to TRBD1. CDR1 and CDR2 from the germline V gene are KGHSH and LQKENI. The CDR3 contains 18 residues. After removal of 1 base from V and 6 bases from J, the junction contained 14 bases not matched to a gene. This CDR3 reads CASSPRPNTRDSAGELFF. For the CDR3, the DNA is TGTGCCAGCTCACCACGCCCGAACACCCGGGACAGCGCCGGGGAGCTGTTTTTT.

The rearrangement uses TRBV5-1 and TRBJ1-5; no firm D call. CDR1 is SGHRS, CDR2 YFSETQ, per germline. This CDR3 has 13 amino acids. Trimming took 3 bases from V and 7 from J, leaving 11 bases between them. CDR3 bases: TGCGCCAGCAGCTCGGAGGGCGGACAGCCCCAGCATTTT. Protein sequence: CASSSEGGQPQHF.

The rearrangement uses TRBV28 and TRBJ2-3; 8 bases line up with TRBD1. Germline-derived CDR1 and CDR2 are MDHEN and SYDVKM. V shed 6 bases and J 5 bases; nucleotides not matched to a gene: 7. The CDR3 is 14 residues long. The CDR3 region is CASRDQGAEDTQYF. CDR3 DNA: TGTGCCAGCAGGGACCAGGGGGCTGAAGATACGCAGTATTTT.

This sequence joins TRBV29-1 and TRBJ2-4; TRBD1 agrees at 8 bases. Germline CDR1 reads SQVTM; CDR2 reads ANQGSEA. Trimming at V came to 5 bases and at J to 0 bases, leaving 3 bases not matched to a gene. The CDR3 is 14 residues long. CDR3 sequence (DNA): TGCAGCGTTACCAGGGGGCAAGCCAAAAACATTCAGTACTTC. Its translation: CSVTRGQAKNIQYF.

V usage is TRBV29-1 and J usage is TRBJ2-7; 12 bases match TRBD1. Germline-derived CDR1 and CDR2 are SQVTM and ANQGSEA. Losses at the gene ends were 6 bases for V and 0 bases for J; bases not matched to a gene: 3. This CDR3 spans 14 amino acids. CDR3: CSVGQGASSYEQYF. The CDR3 DNA follows: TGCAGCGTGGGACAGGGGGCTAGCTCCTACGAGCAGTACTTC.

This clone has more than one count but fewer than ten. The J gene is TRBJ2-7, the V gene TRBV7-3, with 7 bases that match TRBD2. Germline V gene lookup returns CDR1 SGHTA and CDR2 FQGTGA. The V segment lost 0 bases and the J segment 4 bases; nucleotides outside the gene matches: 6. The CDR3 runs to 15 residues. CDR3 nucleotides: TGTGCCAGCAGCTTAACGGGAGGGCCGTTATACGAGCAGTACTTC. Translating it yields CASSLTGGPLYEQYF.

The rearrangement joins TRBV5-6 to TRBJ2-7, with a possible D match to TRBD1 (6 bases). CDR3 length: 14 residues. The V end was cut by 2 bases, the J end by 5 bases, with 14 bases between. Germline V gene sequence: CDR1 SGHDT, CDR2 YYEEEE. The chain's CDR3 is CASSLGQSRNEQYF. DNA for the CDR3: TGTGCCAGCAGCTTAGGACAGAGCCGGAACGAGCAGTACTTC.